The subject of this entry is one T cell receptor (beta chain). At one end the junction does not follow the germline gene, possibly because of a read error. CDR1 is SEHNR and CDR2 is FQNEAQ in the germline V gene (reference sequence). The CDR3 sequence is 17 residues long. This sample is part of a study of shared clonotypes between healthy human individuals. Per the original methods: ImmunoSEQ sequences covered only the junction and lacked quality scores; filtering therefore differed. Method: immunoSEQ multiplex PCR; TCRdb's copy keeps in-frame clones and lacks some. The DNA gave D and trimming, while V, J and clone size come from that table. In the table there are 330,000 or so clones, around four fifths of which are singletons. Healthy adults negative for HIV, lacking recent acute infections or vaccinations, served as donors.

Sequenced material: memory CD4+ T cells sorted from blood. Subset denoted: CD45RA-negative fraction. The receptor was derived from a man aged 25 to 45 in good health. This chain links TRBV7-9 with TRBJ2-6; 9 nucleotides align to TRBD1. The CDR3 DNA reads TGTGCCAGCAGCCCCGGGACAGGGTTATCTGGGGCCAACGCCCTGACTTTC. Its translation is CASSPGTGLSGANALTF.